This passage covers 18 T cell receptor beta chains from one sample sequenced in a study of T-cell reconstitution after alpha-beta-depleted transplantation in children. A TCRbeta library incorporating unique molecular identifiers was prepared. TCRdb re-derived calls from the PCR reads in MiXCR, one entry per CDR3 protein. Of more than 200,000 distinct CDR3 sequences in the sample, more than 20% were seen once. This specimen consisted of PBMCs, mostly from graft donor cells, obtained 360 days after TCRalphabeta/CD19-depleted stem cell transplant. These receptors all come from a female patient aged 2-10 years who had a stem cell transplant for congenital amegakaryocytic thrombocytopenia, so the T cells may come from the graft donor.

This chain links TRBV12-3 or TRBV12-4 with TRBJ1-4; maybe TRBD1 (5 bases). This CDR3 is 16 amino acids long. V was shortened by 2 bases and J by 8 bases, with 18 bases between the two germline ends. CDR3 residues: CASSLNMGRGREKLFF. CDR3 sequence (DNA): TGTGCCAGCAGTTTAAACATGGGCCGGGGGAGGGAAAAACTGTTTTTT.

This clonotype came up many times. V and J are TRBV12-3 or TRBV12-4 and TRBJ2-5, with D possibly matching TRBD1 (5 bases). CDR3 size: 13 residues. Trimming stripped 4 bases from V and 4 bases from J, with 10 bases between. This CDR3 is CASSSIRVETQYF. The CDR3 region has the DNA TGTGCCAGCAGTTCGATCAGGGTAGAGACCCAGTACTTC.

This chain connects TRBV6-1 to TRBJ2-1; TRBD2 agrees at 8 bases. The CDR3 is made up of 14 amino acids. V trimming: 6 bases; J trimming: 9 bases; junction bases outside the gene matches: 10. Germline CDR1 is MNHNS and CDR2 is SASEGT. The CDR3 sequence: CASSPGTSFVEQFF. The CDR3 region has the DNA TGTGCCAGCAGCCCCGGGACTAGTTTTGTTGAGCAGTTCTTC.

This rearrangement joins TRBV24-1 to TRBJ2-3; TRBD2 matches 7 bases. The germline CDR1 and CDR2 sequences are KGHDR and SFDVKD. J gave up 1 base and V 7 bases, and 4 bases lay outside the gene matches. There are 14 residues in the CDR3. The CDR3 sequence: CATSRAGRTDTQYF. DNA of the CDR3: TGTGCCACCAGCCGAGCGGGACGCACAGATACGCAGTATTTT.

The chain employs TRBV29-1 and TRBJ1-1; weak D call: TRBD1 (5 bases). The length of the CDR3 is 12 residues. Germline assignment: CDR1 SQVTM and CDR2 ANQGSEA. Trimming stripped 6 bases from V and 4 bases from J, with 12 bases between. In DNA, the CDR3 is TGCAGCGTCCTAGCGGGGGGCACTGAAGCTTTCTTT. It translates to CSVLAGGTEAFF. The whole variable domain, remainder taken from reference TRBV29-1 and TRBJ1-1, is SAVISQKPSRDICQRGTSLTIQCQVDSQVTMMFWYRQQPGQSLTLIATANQGSEATYESGFVIDKFPISRPNLTFSTLTVSNMSPEDSSIYLCSVLAGGTEAFFGQGTRLTVV.

This sequence joins TRBV28 and TRBJ2-2, with D perhaps being TRBD1 or TRBD2 (7 bases each). This CDR3 is built from 17 residues. Germline-derived CDR1 and CDR2 are MDHEN and SYDVKM. Trimming took 2 bases from V and 7 from J, leaving 20 bases between them. This CDR3 is CASSLGRGPPFSGELFF. DNA of the CDR3: TGTGCCAGCAGTTTAGGGAGGGGGCCGCCTTTCAGCGGGGAGCTGTTTTTT.

This chain joins TRBV5-1 and TRBJ2-7; TRBD1 or TRBD2 may be the D gene (5 bases each). This CDR3 has 14 amino acids. With 4 bases removed from V and 3 bases from J, the gap between germline ends came to 14 bases. CDR1 SGHRS and CDR2 YFSETQ come from the germline V gene. The CDR3 here is CASSRDPTGYEQYF. The CDR3 region has the DNA TGCGCCAGCAGCAGGGACCCTACGGGCTACGAGCAGTACTTC.

V is TRBV6-2 or TRBV6-3 and J is TRBJ2-7; 8 nucleotides align to TRBD2. This CDR3 is built from 16 residues. V trimming: 2 bases; J trimming: 0 bases; junction bases outside the gene matches: 6. Germline V gene lookup returns CDR1 MNHEY and CDR2 SVGEGT. The CDR3 region is CASSYELADFSYEQYF. CDR3 DNA sequence: TGTGCCAGCAGTTACGAACTAGCGGACTTCTCCTACGAGCAGTACTTC.

The chain joins TRBV20-1 to TRBJ2-1; 11 bases match TRBD2. The CDR3 consists of 18 residues. V lost 3 bases and J lost 4; bases outside the gene matches: 14. Per germline, CDR1 DFQATT and CDR2 SNEGSKA (reference sequence). CDR3 nucleotides: TGCAGTGCTAGCCTAATTTCCGGGACTAGCGGAAAGTACAATGAGCAGTTCTTC. Residues: CSASLISGTSGKYNEQFF.

The chain employs TRBV20-1 and TRBJ2-5; D is possibly TRBD1 or TRBD2 (7 bases each). The germline V gene encodes CDR1 DFQATT and CDR2 SNEGSKA (reference sequence). The V end lost 6 bases, the J end lost 4 bases, and 18 bases lay between the germline ends. This CDR3 is built from 14 residues. CDR3 nucleotides: TGCAGTGCCGGAGTTGACAGGGAGGGAGAGACCCAGTACTTC. Translation: CSAGVDREGETQYF.

This clonotype showed up just a few times. The V and J genes are TRBV7-3 and TRBJ2-1; 9 bases are shared with TRBD2. J lost 5 bases, V lost 4 bases, and 6 bases had no gene match. Germline assignment: CDR1 SGHTA and CDR2 FQGTGA. This CDR3 contains 15 residues. CDR3 nucleotides: TGTGCCAGCAGCTCCGAGCCTAGCGGGAACAATGAGCAGTTCTTC. Protein sequence: CASSSEPSGNNEQFF.

This clonotype was counted many times. CDR3 coding DNA: TGTGCCATCAAGCCGGGACAGGGAGTCGAAAAACTGTTTTTT. The encoded protein is CAIKPGQGVEKLFF. This chain joins TRBV10-3 and TRBJ1-4; 9 bases are shared with TRBD1. With 7 bases clipped from V and 8 bases from J, the junction kept 8 bases outside the gene matches. CDR1 is ENHRY, CDR2 SYGVKD, per germline. The CDR3 length is 14 residues.

This clonotype occurred a few times. The chain recombines TRBV20-1 with TRBJ2-7, with TRBD1 matching over 7 bases. Germline V gene data show CDR1 as DFQATT and CDR2 as SNEGSKA (reference sequence). The V and J ends lost 0 bases and 4 bases, in that order; junction bases with no gene match: 6. The CDR3 covers 14 residues. The chain's CDR3 is CSARDPKGAYEQYF. CDR3 coding DNA: TGCAGTGCTAGAGATCCGAAGGGGGCGTACGAGCAGTACTTC.

This clonotype came up a few times. The chain has TRBV12-3 or TRBV12-4 and TRBJ2-5; no reliable D call. The germline V and J ends were trimmed by 7 bases and 3 bases, with 12 bases remaining between them. CDR3 length: 13 residues. The CDR3 DNA reads as TGTGCCAGCACTAATGGGGTAAAAGAGACCCAGTACTTC. Protein sequence: CASTNGVKETQYF.

This clonotype was seen a single time. This chain joins TRBV5-6 and TRBJ2-5; D gene uncertain. The V gene lost 0 bases and the J gene lost 5 bases, with 17 bases spanning the gap. Germline lookup yields CDR1 SGHDT and CDR2 YYEEEE. The CDR3 consists of 16 residues. CDR3 coding DNA: TGTGCCAGCAGCTTGGAGGTGCTCTCTTATGGGGAGACCCAGTACTTC. Translating gives CASSLEVLSYGETQYF.

This clonotype was counted only a few times. This sequence joins TRBV20-1 and TRBJ2-7, with 8 bases matching TRBD1. Germline V gene sequence: CDR1 DFQATT, CDR2 SNEGSKA (reference sequence). V was clipped by 5 bases and J by 3 bases; unmatched bases: 6. The length of the CDR3 is 13 residues. The CDR3: CSALGQGYYEQYF. The DNA for the CDR3 is TGCAGTGCTCTAGGACAGGGATACTACGAGCAGTACTTC.

This clonotype was observed many times. This chain's CDR3 is CASSLSSGLHFNTDTQYF. CDR3 nucleotides: TGTGCCAGCAGTTTATCTAGCGGGCTCCATTTTAACACAGATACGCAGTATTTT. This chain joins TRBV12-3 or TRBV12-4 and TRBJ2-3; 8 positions agree with TRBD2. V shed 2 bases, J shed 2 bases, and the junction held 12 bases outside the gene matches. The CDR3 consists of 18 residues.

There are a few counts of this clonotype. This rearrangement joins TRBV20-1 to TRBJ2-5, with 8 bases aligning to TRBD1. The germline gives CDR1 DFQATT, CDR2 SNEGSKA (reference sequence). The CDR3 runs 12 residues. J lost 4 bases, V lost 5 bases, and 3 bases had no gene match. The CDR3 bases are TGCAGTGCTCAGGGGGCAGGAGAGACCCAGTACTTC. It is translated as CSAQGAGETQYF.